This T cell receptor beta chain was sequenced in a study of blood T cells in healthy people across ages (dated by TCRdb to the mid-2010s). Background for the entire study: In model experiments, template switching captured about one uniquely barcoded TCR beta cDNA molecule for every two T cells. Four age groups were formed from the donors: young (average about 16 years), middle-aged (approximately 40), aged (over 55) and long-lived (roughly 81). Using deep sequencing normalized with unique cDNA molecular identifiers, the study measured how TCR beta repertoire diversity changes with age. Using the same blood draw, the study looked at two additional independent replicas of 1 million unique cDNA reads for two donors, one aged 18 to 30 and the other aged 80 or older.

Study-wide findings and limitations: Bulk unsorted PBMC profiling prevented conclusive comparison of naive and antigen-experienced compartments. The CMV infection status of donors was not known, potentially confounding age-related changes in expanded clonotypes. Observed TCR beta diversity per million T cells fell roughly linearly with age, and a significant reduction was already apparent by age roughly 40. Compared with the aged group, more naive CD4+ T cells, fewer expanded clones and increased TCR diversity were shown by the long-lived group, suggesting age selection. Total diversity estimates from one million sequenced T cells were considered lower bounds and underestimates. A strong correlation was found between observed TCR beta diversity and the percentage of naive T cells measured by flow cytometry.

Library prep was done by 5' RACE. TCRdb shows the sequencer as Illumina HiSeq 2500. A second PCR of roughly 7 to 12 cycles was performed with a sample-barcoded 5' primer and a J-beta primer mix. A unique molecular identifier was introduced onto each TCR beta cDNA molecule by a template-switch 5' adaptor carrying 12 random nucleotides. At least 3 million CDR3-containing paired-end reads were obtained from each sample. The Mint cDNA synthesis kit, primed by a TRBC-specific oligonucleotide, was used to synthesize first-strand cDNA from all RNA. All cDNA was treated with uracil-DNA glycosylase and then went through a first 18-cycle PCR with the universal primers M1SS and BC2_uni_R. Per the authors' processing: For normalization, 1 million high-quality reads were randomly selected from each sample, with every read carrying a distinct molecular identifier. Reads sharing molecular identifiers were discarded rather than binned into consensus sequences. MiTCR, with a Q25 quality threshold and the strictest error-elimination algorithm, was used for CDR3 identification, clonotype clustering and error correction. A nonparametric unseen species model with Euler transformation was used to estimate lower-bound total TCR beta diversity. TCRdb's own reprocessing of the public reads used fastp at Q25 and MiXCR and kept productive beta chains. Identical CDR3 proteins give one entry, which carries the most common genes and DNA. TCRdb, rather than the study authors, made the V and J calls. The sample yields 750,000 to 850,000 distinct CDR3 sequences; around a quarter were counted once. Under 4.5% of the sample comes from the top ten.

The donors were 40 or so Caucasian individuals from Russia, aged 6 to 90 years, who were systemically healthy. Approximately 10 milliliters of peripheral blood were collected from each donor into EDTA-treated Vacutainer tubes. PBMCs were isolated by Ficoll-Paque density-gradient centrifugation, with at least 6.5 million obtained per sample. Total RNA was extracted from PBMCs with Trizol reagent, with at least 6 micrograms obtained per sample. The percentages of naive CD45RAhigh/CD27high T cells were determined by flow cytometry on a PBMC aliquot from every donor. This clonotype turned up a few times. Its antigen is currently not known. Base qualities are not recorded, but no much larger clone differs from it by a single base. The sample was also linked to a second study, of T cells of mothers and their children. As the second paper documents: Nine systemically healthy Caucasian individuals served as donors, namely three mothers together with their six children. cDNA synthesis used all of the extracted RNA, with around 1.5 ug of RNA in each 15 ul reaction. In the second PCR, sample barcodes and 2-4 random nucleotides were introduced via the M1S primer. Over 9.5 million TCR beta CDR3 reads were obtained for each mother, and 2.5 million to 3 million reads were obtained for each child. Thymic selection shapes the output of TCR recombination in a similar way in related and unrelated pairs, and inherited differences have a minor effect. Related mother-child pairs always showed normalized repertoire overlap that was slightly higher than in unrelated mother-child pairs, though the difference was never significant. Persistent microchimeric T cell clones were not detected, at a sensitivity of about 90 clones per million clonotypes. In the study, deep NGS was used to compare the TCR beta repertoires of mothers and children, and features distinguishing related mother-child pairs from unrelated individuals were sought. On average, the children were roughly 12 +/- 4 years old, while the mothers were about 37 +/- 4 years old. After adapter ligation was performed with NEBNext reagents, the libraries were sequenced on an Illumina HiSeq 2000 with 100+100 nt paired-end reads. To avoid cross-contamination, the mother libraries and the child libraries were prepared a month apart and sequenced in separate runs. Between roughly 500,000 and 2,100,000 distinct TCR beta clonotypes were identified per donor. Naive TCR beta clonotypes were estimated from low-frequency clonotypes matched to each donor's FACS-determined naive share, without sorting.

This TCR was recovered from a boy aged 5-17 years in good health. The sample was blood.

The CDR3 has the sequence CASSQESSLGYEQYF. The nucleotides read TGCGCCAGCAGCCAAGAATCGTCTCTCGGGTACGAGCAGTACTTC. The chain couples TRBV4-3 to TRBJ2-7, with an unclear D gene assignment. The germline V gene yields LGHNA for CDR1 and YSLEER for CDR2. Inclusive of the bounding cysteine and phenylalanine, the CDR3 is 15 residues long. Only the CDR3 part of the read is kept: 45 bases, read in frame from the first base. V loses 0 bases of germline sequence and J loses 4 bases, and the interval between the two ends is 13 bases.